Listed below are T cell receptor beta chains from one sample, sequenced in a study of shared clonotypes between healthy human individuals. Here immunoSEQ multiplex PCR was the method, and the copy in TCRdb shows in-frame clones only, minus some. There are approximately 1,500,000 clones in the sample; approximately 96% occur only once, and roughly 1.1% lies in the top ten. The material sequenced was naive CD4+ T cells sorted from blood. All receptors come from a man aged 25 to 45 in good health. Both conserved end residues are part of each CDR3. Each record gives: J gene, clone size, V gene, D gene, CDR3 protein, CDR3 DNA. D genes are given only for firm matches. Expanded clones are given a class, and other clones once, few, many or no size at all.

TRBJ1-5 | NA | TRBV4-3 | NA | CASSQAAGFLQPQHF | TGCGCCAGCAGCCAAGCCGCCGGGTTTCTTCAGCCCCAGCATTTT
TRBJ2-2 | NA | TRBV5-1 | TRBD2 | CASSFAGREVLAGELFF | TGCGCCAGCAGCTTCGCCGGGCGGGAGGTGTTGGCCGGGGAGCTGTTTTTT
TRBJ2-7 | NA | TRBV28 | NA | CASSRPRGPREQYF | TGTGCCAGCAGTAGACCACGGGGCCCCCGCGAGCAGTACTTC
TRBJ1-6 | NA | TRBV6-6 | NA | CASSLEDNSPLHF | TGTGCCAGCAGCCTAGAGGATAATTCACCCCTCCACTTT
TRBJ2-5 | NA | TRBV6-1 | TRBD1 | CASRSPGTGRETQYF | TGTGCCAGCAGAAGCCCCGGGACAGGCCGAGAGACCCAGTACTTC
TRBJ1-1 | NA | TRBV27 | NA | CASSLSGGGTEAFF | TGTGCCAGCAGTTTATCGGGGGGCGGAACTGAAGCTTTCTTT
TRBJ2-3 | NA | TRBV7-3 | TRBD2 | CASSLVAGVTDTQYF | TGTGCCAGCAGCTTAGTAGCGGGAGTGACAGATACGCAGTATTTT
TRBJ2-2 | NA | TRBV14 | TRBD2 | CASSQGFASGRAGELFF | TGTGCCAGCAGCCAAGGATTTGCTAGCGGGAGGGCCGGGGAGCTGTTTTTT
TRBJ1-1 | NA | TRBV28 | NA | CASRPDRRTEAFF | TGTGCCAGCAGACCGGACAGACGAACTGAAGCTTTCTTT
TRBJ1-2 | NA | TRBV9 | NA | CASSARYRAPLSGYTF | TGTGCCAGCAGCGCGCGTTACCGGGCCCCACTATCGGGCTACACCTTC
TRBJ2-5 | NA | TRBV7-7 | TRBD2 | CASSPRGGPFGETQYF | TGTGCTAGCAGCCCTAGGGGAGGGCCTTTCGGAGAGACCCAGTACTTC
TRBJ2-2 | NA | TRBV18 | NA | CASFPLGVNTGELFF | TGTGCCAGCTTCCCGCTCGGGGTCAACACCGGGGAGCTGTTTTTT
TRBJ2-3 | NA | TRBV10-1 | NA | CASSASTDTQYF | TGCGCCAGCAGTGCCAGCACAGATACGCAGTATTTT
TRBJ2-7 | NA | TRBV9 | NA | CASSVGGSPYEQYF | TGTGCCAGCAGCGTAGGGGGGTCACCCTACGAGCAGTACTTC
TRBJ2-3 | NA | TRBV11-2 | TRBD1 | CASTAGDSYTDTQYF | TGTGCCAGCACCGCCGGGGACAGCTACACAGATACGCAGTATTTT
TRBJ2-1 | NA | TRBV29-1 | TRBD2 | CSVEDREGISLGDEQFF | TGCAGCGTTGAAGATCGGGAGGGAATTTCGTTAGGTGATGAGCAGTTCTTC
TRBJ2-7 | NA | TRBV9 | NA | CASSPFGGWDGEQYF | TGTGCCAGCAGCCCTTTTGGCGGGTGGGACGGCGAGCAGTACTTC
TRBJ2-3 | NA | TRBV4-1 | NA | CASRFTLQTKSPTNSTDTQYF | TGCGCCAGCAGGTTTACCTTGCAGACTAAATCCCCAACAAACAGCACAGATACGCAGTATTTT
TRBJ2-1 | few | TRBV7-9 | NA | CASSLARYNEQFF | TGTGCCAGCAGCTTAGCCCGATACAATGAGCAGTTCTTC
TRBJ2-3 | NA | TRBV11-2 | NA | CASSLGPVRADTQYF | TGTGCCAGCAGCTTAGGGCCCGTTCGAGCAGATACGCAGTATTTT
TRBJ1-4 | NA | TRBV20-1 | NA | CSARSREKLFF | TGCAGTGCTAGATCCCGAGAAAAACTGTTTTTT
TRBJ2-5 | NA | TRBV11-2 | NA | CASSLDQRAAGGETQYF | TGTGCCAGCAGCTTAGATCAGCGGGCGGCAGGCGGTGAGACCCAGTACTTC
TRBJ2-1 | NA | TRBV19 | NA | CASSIRGAEGNEQFF | TGTGCCAGTAGTATTCGGGGGGCGGAGGGGAATGAGCAGTTCTTC
TRBJ1-2 | NA | TRBV7-9 | TRBD1 | CASGTGGSYGYTF | TGTGCCAGTGGGACAGGGGGATCCTATGGCTACACCTTC
TRBJ1-5 | NA | TRBV19 | NA | CASSPGNQPQHF | TGTGCCAGTAGCCCCGGCAATCAGCCCCAGCATTTT
TRBJ2-7 | NA | TRBV6-5 | NA | CASSYVSQGYEQYF | TGTGCCAGCAGTTATGTTTCGCAGGGCTACGAGCAGTACTTC
TRBJ2-7 | NA | TRBV19 | TRBD2 | CATRRLAVDYEQYF | TGTGCCACCCGCCGGCTAGCGGTGGACTACGAGCAGTACTTC
TRBJ2-1 | NA | TRBV19 | TRBD2 | CASSAASGPSPGEQFF | TGTGCCAGTAGTGCGGCTAGCGGCCCGTCCCCCGGGGAGCAGTTCTTC
TRBJ2-1 | NA | TRBV2 | TRBD1 | CASIGTGAYNEQFF | TGTGCCAGCATAGGGACAGGGGCCTACAATGAGCAGTTCTTC
TRBJ2-1 | NA | TRBV7-3 | NA | CASSLTGPGTSYNEQFF | TGTGCCAGCAGCTTAACCGGTCCTGGGACCTCCTACAATGAGCAGTTCTTC
TRBJ2-1 | NA | TRBV6-1 | TRBD2 | CASTPIWREGDEQFF | TGTGCCAGCACGCCGATCTGGCGGGAGGGTGATGAGCAGTTCTTC
TRBJ2-3 | NA | TRBV19 | NA | CASSGDMGRPTDTQYF | TGTGCCAGTAGTGGGGACATGGGCCGCCCCACAGATACGCAGTATTTT
TRBJ2-1 | NA | TRBV7-2 | NA | CASSLVGTQPYNEQFF | TGTGCCAGCAGCTTAGTCGGGACACAACCCTACAATGAGCAGTTCTTC
TRBJ1-5 | once | TRBV20-1 | NA | CSALSTTQHF | TGCAGTGCTCTCAGCACGACCCAGCATTTT
TRBJ1-1 | NA | TRBV7-9 | NA | CASSYRSTEAFF | TGTGCCAGCAGCTATAGGTCCACTGAAGCTTTCTTT
TRBJ2-7 | NA | TRBV23-1 | NA | CASSQLGSSYEQYF | TGCGCCAGCAGTCAATTAGGCAGCTCCTACGAGCAGTACTTC
TRBJ2-1 | NA | TRBV5-1 | TRBD2 | CASSLGASGYNEQFF | TGCGCCAGCAGCTTGGGAGCTAGCGGATACAATGAGCAGTTCTTC
TRBJ2-5 | NA | TRBV4-1 | NA | CASSQGRYRAETQYF | TGCGCCAGCAGCCAAGGCCGGTACAGGGCGGAGACCCAGTACTTC
TRBJ2-3 | NA | TRBV7-9 | NA | CASSFLRLTDTQYF | TGTGCCAGCAGCTTCTTACGGCTAACAGATACGCAGTATTTT
TRBJ2-7 | few | TRBV9 | TRBD2 | CASSPRSSGRSYEQYF | TGTGCCAGCAGCCCCCGAAGTAGCGGGAGGAGCTACGAGCAGTACTTC